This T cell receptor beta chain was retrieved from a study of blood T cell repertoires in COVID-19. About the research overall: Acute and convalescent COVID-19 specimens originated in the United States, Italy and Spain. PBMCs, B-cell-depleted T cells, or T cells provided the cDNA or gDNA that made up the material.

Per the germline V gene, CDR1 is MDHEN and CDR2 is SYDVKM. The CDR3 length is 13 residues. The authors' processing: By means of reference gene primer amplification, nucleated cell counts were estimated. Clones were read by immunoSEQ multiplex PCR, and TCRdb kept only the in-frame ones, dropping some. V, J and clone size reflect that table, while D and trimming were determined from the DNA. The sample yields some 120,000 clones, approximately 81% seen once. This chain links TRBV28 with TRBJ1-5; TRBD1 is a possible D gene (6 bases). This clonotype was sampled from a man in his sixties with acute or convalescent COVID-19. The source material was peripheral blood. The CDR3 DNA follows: TGTGTAGTAGGGCAGGGGATCAATCAGCCCCAGCATTTT. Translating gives CVVGQGINQPQHF.